Included here is one T cell receptor beta chain sequence, with context. The CDR3 has 14 residues. Germline V gene lookup returns CDR1 SGHDT and CDR2 YYEEEE. V was shortened by 3 bases and J by 4 bases, with 11 bases between the two germline ends. Per the original methods: By means of reference gene primer amplification, nucleated cell counts were estimated. TCRdb's copy holds only in-frame clones and misses some; the assay was immunoSEQ multiplex PCR. V, J and clone size are those of that table, while D and trimming were read from the DNA. In the table there are 170,000 or so clones, approximately 87% of which are singletons. This sample is drawn from a study of blood T cell repertoires in COVID-19.

Sequences were obtained from peripheral blood. The TCR sequence derives from a woman in her 70s with COVID-19, enrolled during active disease. The chain carries TRBV5-6 and TRBJ1-5, with D possibly TRBD1 on 5 matching bases. In nucleotides, the CDR3 is TGTGCCAGCAGCTCGACAGTGGAAAATCAGCCCCAGCATTTT. The encoded protein is CASSSTVENQPQHF.